Below, 7 T cell receptor beta chains from the same sample are listed, as sequenced in a study of OX40 agonist ivuxolimab in advanced cancers. The table came from immunoSEQ multiplex PCR; TCRdb's copy has only in-frame clones and leaves some out. The data show 50,000 or so clones, around 77% seen once. Specimen: CD4+ or CD8+ T cells sorted from blood, collected in a trial of the OX40 agonist ivuxolimab. The receptors were sampled from an adult with an advanced solid tumor such as melanoma, head and neck, liver or kidney cancer.

This chain joins TRBV6-1 and TRBJ2-1; D is possibly TRBD1 (5 bases). This CDR3 contains 11 residues. Per germline, CDR1 MNHNS and CDR2 SASEGT. V was shortened by 10 bases and J by 3 bases, with 7 bases between the two germline ends. DNA of the CDR3: TGTGCCACGACAGACTACAATGAGCAGTTCTTC. This translates into CATTDYNEQFF.

The genes are TRBV2 and TRBJ2-1; tentative D call: TRBD1 (6 bases). The CDR3 covers 13 residues. V shed 8 bases and J shed 4 bases, with 12 bases lying between them. Germline V CDR1 and CDR2: SNHLY, FYNNEI. This chain's CDR3 is CASEPTGYNEQFF. The CDR3 DNA is TGTGCCAGCGAGCCTACAGGGTACAATGAGCAGTTCTTC.

The V gene is TRBV19, the J gene TRBJ2-1, with D possibly matching TRBD1 (6 bases). In germline, CDR1 is LNHDA, CDR2 SQIVND (reference sequence). The length of the CDR3 is 13 residues. V lost 0 bases, J lost 16 bases, and 16 bases lay in between. The CDR3 region is CASSIDGDRLPFF. As DNA, the CDR3 is TGTGCCAGTAGTATAGATGGTGACAGGCTCCCCTTCTTC.

CDR3 amino acids: CASSDSGRAGREQYF. CDR3 DNA sequence: TGTGCCAGTAGCGACAGCGGGAGGGCCGGTCGTGAGCAGTACTTC. J is TRBJ2-7 and V is TRBV19, with TRBD2 matching over 10 bases. The germline V gene has CDR1 LNHDA and CDR2 SQIVND (reference sequence). This CDR3 is 15 amino acids long. V was clipped by 6 bases and J by 7 bases; unmatched bases: 12.

This rearrangement joins TRBV28 to TRBJ1-2, with D perhaps matching TRBD1 (5 bases). CDR3 length equals 13 residues. Germline CDR1 MDHEN, CDR2 SYDVKM. The ends were cut back, 2 bases at V and 9 bases at J, with 13 bases in the middle. CDR3 in amino acids: CASSLQGLPRYTF. For the CDR3, the DNA is TGTGCCAGCAGTTTACAGGGACTCCCGCGCTACACCTTC.

V is TRBV19 and J is TRBJ2-7; 12 nucleotides align to TRBD2. Germline CDR1 LNHDA, CDR2 SQIVND (reference sequence). The J segment lost 0 bases and the V segment lost 5 bases, leaving 8 bases of the junction unmatched. This CDR3 is built from 17 residues. This chain's CDR3 is CASSVTSGSAASYEQYF. The CDR3 DNA is TGTGCCAGTAGTGTGACTAGCGGGAGCGCCGCCTCCTACGAGCAGTACTTC.

The chain carries TRBV6-5 and TRBJ1-3; D perhaps matches TRBD1 (6 bases). V dropped 0 bases and J dropped 3 bases, with 12 bases sitting between them. Germline CDR1 MNHEY, CDR2 SVGAGI. The CDR3 runs 16 residues. Here the CDR3 reads CASSYSTGQLGNTIYF. CDR3 coding DNA: TGTGCCAGCAGTTACTCGACCGGACAGCTTGGAAACACCATATATTTT.